The 25 T cell receptor beta chains presented below share a single source sample, sequenced in a study of T-cell memory formation after mild COVID-19 (dated by TCRdb to the early 2020s). The method behind the library was 5' RACE. The reads were generated on an Illumina NovaSeq 6000. TCRdb passed the public sequencing reads through fastp at Q25 and MiXCR, retaining productive beta sequences. Every entry covers one CDR3 protein and lists the most common genes and DNA from its rows. For this sample there are 470,000 or so distinct CDR3 sequences; 15% to 20% appear just once. In total, the top ten clones hold over 9% of the sample. Material for sequencing was PBMCs or a T cell subset sorted from them (not recorded which). The receptors come from an adult woman who had mild COVID-19 (a few samples of this study predate the infection). The sample titles of this study are shuffled in the database, so cell type and time point are left out; the donor was told from shared clones.

This clonotype was counted a few times. J is TRBJ2-1 and V is TRBV9; the match to TRBD2 covers 13 bases. Unmatched junction bases numbered 10, after V lost 0 bases and J lost 10 bases. CDR1 and CDR2 (germline): SGDLS, YYNGEE. This CDR3 spans 17 amino acids. The CDR3 loop is CASSVALGLAGVGEQFF. CDR3 nucleotide sequence: TGTGCCAGCAGCGTAGCTCTAGGACTAGCGGGAGTAGGCGAGCAGTTCTTC.

This chain uses TRBV7-9 with TRBJ2-3, with a possible D match to TRBD1 (6 bases). Germline values: CDR1 SEHNR, CDR2 FQNEAQ (reference sequence). V was shortened by 5 bases and J by 0 bases, with 12 bases between the two germline ends. The CDR3 consists of 15 residues. In DNA form, the CDR3 reads TGTGCCAGCAGCCCTGAGGGGGTCAGCACAGATACGCAGTATTTT. Amino acids: CASSPEGVSTDTQYF.

The chain recombines TRBV6-5 with TRBJ2-2; D is undetermined. The CDR3 covers 14 residues. Per germline, CDR1 MNHEY and CDR2 SVGAGI. V dropped 8 bases and J dropped 0 bases, with 10 bases sitting between them. Here the CDR3 DNA reads TGTGCCAGCGGGCCAAGGGCGAACACCGGGGAGCTGTTTTTT. It encodes CASGPRANTGELFF.

The chain recombines TRBV12-3 or TRBV12-4 with TRBJ1-1, with unresolved D. V was shortened by 6 bases and J by 0 bases, with 17 bases between the two germline ends. There are 16 residues in the CDR3. The chain's CDR3 is CASSPTRPEMNTEAFF. The CDR3, as DNA: TGTGCCAGCAGCCCGACAAGGCCTGAGATGAACACTGAAGCTTTCTTT.

The chain is built from TRBV6-5 and TRBJ2-2; D tentatively fits TRBD1 or TRBD2 (6 bases each). The germline V gene encodes CDR1 MNHEY and CDR2 SVGAGI. CDR3 length: 15 amino acids. V lost 2 bases to trimming and J lost 5 bases, with 12 bases between them. CDR3 in amino acids: CASSYLRDKTGELFF. The CDR3 DNA reads TGTGCCAGCAGTTACCTGCGGGACAAGACCGGGGAGCTGTTTTTT.

J is TRBJ2-5 and V is TRBV9; D may be TRBD1 (6 bases). The V end lost 3 bases, the J end lost 0 bases, and 21 bases lay between the germline ends. The CDR3 runs to 18 residues. The germline gives CDR1 SGDLS, CDR2 YYNGEE. The CDR3 nucleotides read TGTGCCAGCAGCGAGAGGCCTGGACAGTCGAAGTACCAAGAGACCCAGTACTTC. Its protein is CASSERPGQSKYQETQYF.

This clonotype showed up just a few times. The rearrangement links TRBV7-6 to TRBJ2-1; the match to TRBD1 covers 10 bases. Trimming at V came to 7 bases and at J to 5 bases, leaving 5 bases not matched to a gene. The CDR3 is made up of 14 amino acids. Germline V gene lookup returns CDR1 SGHVS and CDR2 FNYEAQ. The CDR3 DNA is TGTGCCAGCATGCTAGACAGGGGGCACAATGAGCAGTTCTTC. It specifies CASMLDRGHNEQFF.

The rearrangement joins TRBV7-9 to TRBJ2-7; D unresolved. With 5 bases removed from V and 11 bases from J, the gap between germline ends came to 22 bases. The V gene's germline CDR1 is SEHNR and CDR2 FQNEAQ (reference sequence). The CDR3 has 14 amino acids. The CDR3 bases are TGTGCCAGCAGCGTACTTTCCGGCGGACCGGACGAGTACTTC. This sequence encodes CASSVLSGGPDEYF.

This clonotype was seen at least ten times. V gene TRBV12-3 or TRBV12-4 combines with J gene TRBJ2-3; D may match TRBD1 or TRBD2 (6 bases each). V lost 6 bases, J lost 2 bases, and 9 bases lay in between. CDR3 size: 13 residues. The CDR3 protein is CASRSGATDTQYF. In nucleotides, the CDR3 is TGTGCCAGCAGATCGGGGGCCACAGATACGCAGTATTTT.

The chain couples TRBV20-1 to TRBJ2-1; perhaps TRBD1 as D (6 bases). Between the trimmed V and J ends, which lost 2 bases and 4 bases, there was a span of 9 bases. Germline CDR1 is DFQATT and CDR2 is SNEGSKA (reference sequence). The CDR3 has 13 amino acids. The CDR3 coding sequence is TGCAGTGCTAGAAGGACAGAGTACAATGAGCAGTTCTTC. Amino acid sequence: CSARRTEYNEQFF.

This chain connects TRBV6-1 to TRBJ2-5, with D unclear. There are 15 residues in the CDR3. Trimming stripped 3 bases from V and 0 bases from J, with 11 bases between. Germline V gene data show CDR1 as MNHNS and CDR2 as SASEGT. This CDR3 reads CASSDLLGYQETQYF. CDR3 bases: TGTGCCAGCAGTGACCTCTTGGGGTACCAAGAGACCCAGTACTTC.

V and J are TRBV19 and TRBJ2-7, with D perhaps matching TRBD2 (6 bases). The CDR3 is made up of 21 amino acids. With 5 bases removed from V and 2 bases from J, the gap between germline ends came to 34 bases. Germline CDR1 and CDR2: LNHDA and SQIVND (reference sequence). The CDR3 protein is CASSQLGRQFVAEGTTYEQYF. The CDR3 nucleotides are TGTGCCAGTAGTCAATTGGGACGCCAGTTCGTAGCGGAGGGGACGACCTACGAGCAGTACTTC.

The table lists this clonotype with a few counts. The J gene is TRBJ2-7, the V gene TRBV12-3 or TRBV12-4, with 7 bases aligning to TRBD2. V dropped 7 bases and J dropped 1; count of bases not matched to a gene: 4. The CDR3 is made up of 13 amino acids. CDR3 protein: CASTTGRSYEQYF. The CDR3 nucleotides are TGTGCCAGCACCACCGGGAGGTCCTACGAGCAGTACTTC.

This clonotype occurred many times. This chain connects TRBV12-3 or TRBV12-4 to TRBJ2-1; D is ambiguous. This CDR3 region has 13 residues. V lost 4 bases and J lost 7, with 11 bases in between. The CDR3 bases are TGTGCCAGCAGTTCTGGCCCAAGGAATGAGCAGTTCTTC. This codes for CASSSGPRNEQFF.

This clonotype was observed a handful of times. The CDR3 sequence: CASSQSPTNTGELFF. The CDR3 coding sequence is TGTGCCAGCAGCCAGTCTCCGACGAACACCGGGGAGCTGTTTTTT. The chain is built from TRBV12-3 or TRBV12-4 and TRBJ2-2; D not resolved. The length of the CDR3 is 15 residues. Trimming stripped 6 bases from V and 0 bases from J, with 11 bases between.

This chain joins TRBV9 and TRBJ2-3; no clear D. Germline V CDR1 and CDR2: SGDLS, YYNGEE. This CDR3 is built from 12 residues. With 3 bases removed from V and 6 bases from J, the gap between germline ends came to 8 bases. This CDR3 reads CASSETGDTQYF. The CDR3 nucleotides are TGTGCCAGCAGCGAAACCGGGGATACGCAGTATTTT.

The rearrangement uses TRBV6-5 and TRBJ2-7; D tentatively fits TRBD1 or TRBD2 (5 bases each). The CDR3 covers 15 residues. Looked up from germline, CDR1 is MNHEY and CDR2 is SVGAGI. Trimming removed 2 bases at V and 3 bases at J, with 14 bases between. The CDR3 loop is CASSYGQGPVYEQYF. In DNA, the CDR3 is TGTGCCAGCAGTTACGGGCAGGGACCGGTCTACGAGCAGTACTTC.

This clonotype was picked up many times. As DNA, the CDR3 is TGTGCCAGCAGCGTAGCGGGAGGGAACGGAGAAAAACTGTTTTTT. Amino acid sequence: CASSVAGGNGEKLFF. The J gene is TRBJ1-4, the V gene TRBV9; D unclear. Germline V gene sequence: CDR1 SGDLS, CDR2 YYNGEE. Trimming removed 0 bases at V and 8 bases at J, with 14 bases between. The CDR3 is made up of 15 amino acids.

This clonotype was recorded a few times. This sequence joins TRBV2 and TRBJ1-6; TRBD1 is a possible D gene (5 bases). The CDR3 is 15 amino acids. Looked up from germline, CDR1 is SNHLY and CDR2 is FYNNEI. V was cut by 4 bases and J by 6 bases, with 13 bases left in between. Here the CDR3 DNA reads TGTGCCAGCAGTGCTGACAGTTTACTTAATTCACCCCTCCACTTT. It translates to CASSADSLLNSPLHF.

This clonotype was seen more than once but under ten times. The rearrangement links TRBV28 to TRBJ2-7; 8 bases align to TRBD1. Germline CDR1 is MDHEN and CDR2 is SYDVKM. The CDR3 runs 12 residues. Germline trimming cut 10 bases from V and 5 bases from J; bases unmatched to any gene: 7. CDR3 coding DNA: TGTGCCACTTCGGACAGGGCCCACGAGCAGTACTTC. Amino acids: CATSDRAHEQYF.

The V gene is TRBV18, the J gene TRBJ2-1; D is perhaps TRBD1 or TRBD2 (6 bases each). Germline loops: CDR1 KGHSH, CDR2 LQKENI. This CDR3 contains 14 residues. V was shortened by 3 bases and J by 7 bases, with 13 bases between the two germline ends. As DNA, the CDR3 is TGTGCCAGCTCACCCGCCTCGGGGGCAAATGAGCAGTTCTTC. Protein sequence: CASSPASGANEQFF. Using reference TRBV18 and TRBJ2-1 for the parts outside the CDR3, the full variable domain is NAGVMQNPRHLVRRRGQEARLRCSPMKGHSHVYWYRQLPEEGLKFMVYLQKENIIDESGMPKERFSAEFPKEGPSILRIQQVVRGDSAAYFCASSPASGANEQFFGPGTRLTVL.

The table lists this clonotype with a few counts. This chain links TRBV4-3 with TRBJ2-3; 7 nucleotides align to TRBD2. The CDR3 has 20 residues. CDR1 LGHNA and CDR2 YSLEER come from the germline V gene. Unmatched junction bases numbered 18, after V lost 0 bases and J lost 3 bases. The CDR3 sequence: CASSQDGGFQREGWTDTQYF. In DNA, the CDR3 is TGCGCCAGCAGCCAAGATGGGGGGTTTCAGCGGGAAGGGTGGACAGATACGCAGTATTTT.

The chain combines TRBV27 with TRBJ1-5; the D is unclear. The CDR3 extends over 15 amino acids. From germline, CDR1 is MNHEY and CDR2 SMNVEV (reference sequence). Between the trimmed V and J ends, which lost 2 bases and 5 bases, there was a span of 13 bases. The DNA of the CDR3 is TGTGCCAGCAGTTTAATGGTTGGGGTAGATCAGCCCCAGCATTTT. Translation gives CASSLMVGVDQPQHF.

This clonotype occurred a few times. This chain links TRBV5-6 with TRBJ2-1, with D unresolved. Trimming took off 2 bases at V and 10 bases at J, with 7 bases between the two ends. The CDR3 spans 11 residues. Germline assignment: CDR1 SGHDT and CDR2 YYEEEE. The CDR3 protein is CASSFGTEQFF. DNA for the CDR3: TGTGCCAGCAGCTTCGGTACCGAGCAGTTCTTC.

The chain links TRBV2 to TRBJ2-7, with D tentatively TRBD2 (6 bases). Germline V gene lookup returns CDR1 SNHLY and CDR2 FYNNEI. The CDR3 covers 15 residues. Trimming took off 4 bases at V and 2 bases at J, with 15 bases between the two ends. This CDR3 is CASSGLRGKPYEQYF. In DNA, the CDR3 is TGTGCCAGCAGTGGTCTCCGGGGGAAGCCCTACGAGCAGTACTTC.